The 10 T cell receptor beta chains below all came from one sample that was sequenced in a study of beta chain features in type 1 diabetes. Sequencing targeted expressed TCRB transcripts, as all isolated RNA had been reverse transcribed. Clones were sequenced by immunoSEQ multiplex PCR, and TCRdb holds only the in-frame ones, with some missing. The sample lists about 290,000 clones; under 8.5% were seen once. Sequenced: central memory CD4+ T cells from blood. The receptors were gathered from a woman in her late teens or twenties in good health.

The V call is TRBV20-1, the J call TRBJ1-1, with D possibly being TRBD1 (5 bases). V lost 2 bases to trimming and J lost 8 bases, with 6 bases between them. Germline lookup yields CDR1 DFQATT and CDR2 SNEGSKA (reference sequence). The CDR3 consists of 10 residues. The CDR3 region has the DNA TGCAGTGCTAGACAGGGAGAAGCTTTCTTT. This encodes CSARQGEAFF.

V gene TRBV5-1 combines with J gene TRBJ2-1; D remains ambiguous. Germline-derived CDR1 and CDR2 are SGHRS and YFSETQ. The CDR3 has 12 residues. Between the trimmed V and J ends, which lost 0 bases and 12 bases, there was a span of 10 bases. Here the CDR3 reads CASSLDRETQFF. The CDR3 DNA reads as TGCGCCAGCAGCTTGGACAGAGAGACGCAGTTCTTC.

A few counts support this clone. This chain links TRBV4-3 with TRBJ2-6; TRBD1 aligns across 8 bases. After removal of 0 bases from V and 3 bases from J, the junction contained 4 bases not matched to a gene. Germline V gene sequence: CDR1 LGHNA, CDR2 YSLEER. The CDR3 runs 17 residues. The CDR3 here is CASSQEAGGGGANVLTF. DNA for the CDR3: TGCGCCAGCAGCCAAGAGGCAGGGGGCGGTGGGGCCAACGTCCTGACTTTC.

This clone was seen many times. This sequence joins TRBV5-4 and TRBJ2-1; 10 nucleotides agree with TRBD1. Per germline, CDR1 SGHNT and CDR2 YYREEE (reference sequence). There are 15 residues in the CDR3. V trimming: 3 bases; J trimming: 3 bases; junction bases outside the gene matches: 3. CDR3 in amino acids: CASSSGDRGYNEQFF. The CDR3 DNA follows: TGTGCCAGCAGCTCCGGGGACAGGGGCTACAATGAGCAGTTCTTC.

This clone occurred a few times. CDR3 sequence reads: CASSQDLRSLPHNEQFF. The CDR3 DNA is TGTGCCAGCAGCCAAGATCTAAGGAGTCTCCCGCACAATGAGCAGTTCTTC. This sequence joins TRBV4-2 and TRBJ2-1; D is uncertain. V was shortened by 0 bases and J by 5 bases, with 17 bases between the two germline ends. This CDR3 region has 17 residues. Germline CDR1 LGHNA, CDR2 YNFKEQ.

Only a few counts were recorded for this clone. This chain connects TRBV6-5 to TRBJ2-7; D might be TRBD2 (5 bases). With 6 bases removed from V and 12 bases from J, the gap between germline ends came to 18 bases. This CDR3 comprises 12 residues. CDR1 is MNHEY, CDR2 SVGAGI, per germline. The CDR3 bases are TGTGCCAGCAGGCAATCCGGGGAGACGGGGTACTTC. Its translation: CASRQSGETGYF.

This chain links TRBV6-5 with TRBJ2-1; a possible D gene is TRBD1 (5 bases). V was trimmed by 5 bases and J by 0 bases, leaving 8 bases between them. Per germline, CDR1 MNHEY and CDR2 SVGAGI. The CDR3 is 14 amino acids. The CDR3: CASSGASSYNEQFF. The CDR3, as DNA: TGTGCCAGCAGTGGGGCCAGCTCCTACAATGAGCAGTTCTTC.

This clone has a handful of counts. This chain links TRBV5-4 with TRBJ1-2; 8 bases are shared with TRBD1. The CDR3 runs to 17 residues. Losses at the gene ends were 0 bases for V and 7 bases for J; bases not matched to a gene: 14. Germline V gene sequence: CDR1 SGHNT, CDR2 YYREEE (reference sequence). CDR3 in DNA: TGTGCCAGCAGCTTGGGCGACAGGGGAACGTCTACCAGTGGCTACACCTTC. Translating gives CASSLGDRGTSTSGYTF.

The chain couples TRBV19 to TRBJ1-1; D not resolved. The CDR3 has 16 residues. Germline V gene data show CDR1 as LNHDA and CDR2 as SQIVND (reference sequence). Trimming stripped 1 base from V and 4 bases from J, with 16 bases between. CDR3 sequence: CASSIGTLQDITEAFF. For the CDR3, the DNA is TGTGCCAGTAGTATAGGGACCCTTCAGGATATCACTGAAGCTTTCTTT.

This clone has just a few counts. The V gene is TRBV9, the J gene TRBJ1-2; 8 bases map to TRBD1. Trimming cost V 4 bases and J 4 bases; bases outside gene matches: 3. The CDR3 length is 13 residues. CDR1 and CDR2 from the germline V gene are SGDLS and YYNGEE. CDR3 sequence (DNA): TGTGCCAGCAGCCAGACAGGGGCCTATGGCTACACCTTC. Amino acids: CASSQTGAYGYTF.